The 25 T cell receptor beta chains presented below share a single source sample, sequenced in a study of blood T cell repertoires in COVID-19. Here immunoSEQ multiplex PCR was the method, and the copy in TCRdb shows in-frame clones only, minus some. The repertoire holds 65,000 to 95,000 clones, with around four fifths as singletons. The sequencing sample was made of peripheral blood. The receptor set was obtained from a man older than 75 with active or convalescent COVID-19.

The rearrangement uses TRBV6-5 and TRBJ1-4, with unresolved D. This CDR3 is built from 12 residues. The germline V gene has CDR1 MNHEY and CDR2 SVGAGI. V was trimmed by 6 bases and J by 8 bases, leaving 10 bases between them. The CDR3 nucleotides are TGTGCCAGCAGCCCCACGGTAGAAAAACTGTTTTTT. This sequence encodes CASSPTVEKLFF.

The chain links TRBV5-1 to TRBJ2-1; 11 nucleotides agree with TRBD2. This CDR3 is built from 15 residues. V gave up 4 bases and J gave up 4 bases; unmatched junction bases: 4. CDR1 and CDR2 from the germline V gene are SGHRS and YFSETQ. CDR3: CASSQGLAGYNEQFF. The CDR3 nucleotides are TGCGCCAGCAGCCAAGGACTAGCGGGTTACAATGAGCAGTTCTTC.

V and J are TRBV28 and TRBJ1-5; 7 positions match TRBD1. Germline V gives CDR1 MDHEN, CDR2 SYDVKM. This CDR3 is 19 amino acids long. V lost 3 bases, J lost 2 bases, and 16 bases stayed unmatched. Here the CDR3 DNA reads TGTGCCAGCAGTTTCATCTGGGGGACAGCCGTTGGAGGCAATCAGCCCCAGCATTTT. Protein sequence: CASSFIWGTAVGGNQPQHF.

This sequence joins TRBV20-1 and TRBJ2-5; D unclear. Germline V gene data show CDR1 as DFQATT and CDR2 as SNEGSKA (reference sequence). The CDR3 sequence is 11 residues long. V was cut by 5 bases and J by 0 bases, with 4 bases left in between. The CDR3 sequence is CSAQYQETQYF. CDR3 sequence (DNA): TGCAGTGCTCAGTACCAAGAGACCCAGTACTTC.

This chain links TRBV6-1 with TRBJ1-2, with a tentative D call TRBD1 (5 bases). The germline V and J ends were trimmed by 3 bases and 0 bases, with 17 bases remaining between them. The CDR3 runs to 17 residues. The germline V gene has CDR1 MNHNS and CDR2 SASEGT. Here the CDR3 DNA reads TGTGCCAGCAGTGATCAGTTCGGGGGACCTACTAACTATGGCTACACCTTC. Residues: CASSDQFGGPTNYGYTF.

The DNA of the CDR3 is TGTGCCAGTAGTATAAGCGGCGCCAACACCGGGGAGCTGTTTTTT. Translation: CASSISGANTGELFF. The chain carries TRBV19 and TRBJ2-2; D perhaps matches TRBD2 (5 bases). Germline CDR1 is LNHDA and CDR2 is SQIVND (reference sequence). This CDR3 spans 15 amino acids. The germline V and J ends were trimmed by 2 bases and 2 bases, with 9 bases remaining between them.

This chain joins TRBV7-3 and TRBJ2-1; 8 nucleotides align to TRBD2. Germline V CDR1 and CDR2: SGHTA, FQGTGA. V lost 5 bases and J lost 7; bases outside the gene matches: 13. CDR3 length: 16 residues. The DNA of the CDR3 is TGTGCCAGCAGCCAAGATCCAAGCGGGAGAAGGAATGAGCAGTTCTTC. Translation: CASSQDPSGRRNEQFF. Using reference TRBV7-3 and TRBJ2-1 for the parts outside the CDR3, the full variable domain is GAGVSQTPSNKVTEKGKYVELRCDPISGHTALYWYRQSLGQGPEFLIYFQGTGAADDSGLPNDRFFAVRPEGSVSTLKIQRTERGDSAVYLCASSQDPSGRRNEQFFGPGTRLTVL.

This sequence joins TRBV6-1 and TRBJ1-5; 12 bases fit TRBD1. The V gene's germline CDR1 is MNHNS and CDR2 SASEGT. The CDR3 length is 21 residues. V gave up 6 bases and J gave up 0 bases; unmatched junction bases: 18. CDR3 bases: TGTGCCAGCAGGGAAAAGGGACCGGGACAGGGGGCTTGGGGTAGCAATCAGCCCCAGCATTTT. This codes for CASREKGPGQGAWGSNQPQHF.

The chain joins TRBV5-4 to TRBJ2-7; no clear D. The CDR3 extends over 14 amino acids. Germline V gene sequence: CDR1 SGHNT, CDR2 YYREEE (reference sequence). DNA of the CDR3: TGTGCCAACAGCTTGGACCCTAAATCTTACGAGCAGTACGTC. Translating it yields CANSLDPKSYEQYV.

V and J are TRBV10-3 and TRBJ1-6; D is ambiguous. The CDR3 runs to 13 residues. Trimming left V 3 bases short and J 8 bases short, with 8 bases between. The germline V gene encodes CDR1 ENHRY and CDR2 SYGVKD. The DNA of the CDR3 is TGTGCCATCAGTGACTCGGGTGATTCACCCCTCCACTTT. Protein sequence: CAISDSGDSPLHF.

In DNA form, the CDR3 reads TGTGCCAGCAGTCGTGACAGGGTTAGGACTGAAGCTTTCTTT. Translating it yields CASSRDRVRTEAFF. The chain employs TRBV7-3 and TRBJ1-1; 7 nucleotides agree with TRBD1. The CDR3 has 14 residues. The J segment lost 5 bases and the V segment lost 6 bases, leaving 9 bases of the junction unmatched. Per germline, CDR1 SGHTA and CDR2 FQGTGA.

The chain links TRBV5-1 to TRBJ2-1; the D gene is possibly TRBD2 (6 bases). The CDR3 sequence is 14 residues long. V was clipped by 2 bases and J by 4 bases, with 10 bases between them. CDR1 and CDR2 from the germline V gene are SGHRS and YFSETQ. CDR3 in amino acids: CASSLHRGYNEQFF. Written as DNA, the CDR3 is TGCGCCAGCAGCTTACATCGGGGGTACAATGAGCAGTTCTTC.

This chain joins TRBV7-9 and TRBJ1-5, with D tentatively TRBD1 (5 bases). Trimming removed 1 base from V and 6 bases from J, with 10 bases in between. Germline CDR1 reads SEHNR; CDR2 reads FQNEAQ (reference sequence). This CDR3 contains 14 residues. CDR3 residues: CASSLGRASQPQHF. The DNA for the CDR3 is TGTGCCAGCAGCTTAGGCAGGGCGAGTCAGCCCCAGCATTTT.

DNA of the CDR3: TGCGCCAGCAGCCCGGAAGGGGGGGCTGGAGATACGCAGTATTTT. Residues: CASSPEGGAGDTQYF. V gene TRBV5-1 combines with J gene TRBJ2-3; D may be TRBD2 (7 bases). CDR1 is SGHRS, CDR2 YFSETQ, per germline. V was pared by 4 bases and J by 5 bases, with 17 bases between. The CDR3 length is 15 residues.

V is TRBV7-9 and J is TRBJ1-1, with D perhaps TRBD1 (5 bases). The CDR3 extends over 14 amino acids. Germline assignment: CDR1 SEHNR and CDR2 FQNEAQ (reference sequence). The V end lost 1 base, the J end lost 1 base, and 7 bases lay between the germline ends. The CDR3: CASSLVGENTEAFF. CDR3 DNA: TGTGCCAGCAGCTTAGTAGGGGAGAACACTGAAGCTTTCTTT.

V gene TRBV30 combines with J gene TRBJ1-5, with no clear D. CDR1 GTSNPN and CDR2 SVGIG come from the germline V gene (reference sequence). V gave up 2 bases and J gave up 4 bases, with 9 bases separating them. The CDR3 spans 13 residues. Here the CDR3 reads CAWSKRGNQPQHF. For the CDR3, the DNA is TGTGCCTGGAGTAAACGAGGGAATCAGCCCCAGCATTTT.

The chain has TRBV29-1 and TRBJ2-5; 10 bases are a match to TRBD2. Germline CDR1 reads SQVTM; CDR2 reads ANQGSEA. The CDR3 loop spans 15 amino acids. The junction had 9 bases not matched to a gene; V was cut back by 5 bases and J by 3 bases. The DNA of the CDR3 is TGCAGCGTTCCCTGGGCTAGCGGGGGAAAAGAGACCCAGTACTTC. It is translated as CSVPWASGGKETQYF.

The V gene is TRBV27, the J gene TRBJ1-2; D is ambiguous. V lost 2 bases and J lost 0, with 4 bases in between. This CDR3 comprises 13 residues. CDR1 and CDR2 (germline): MNHEY, SMNVEV (reference sequence). This CDR3 is CASSLTTNYGYTF. DNA of the CDR3: TGTGCCAGCAGTTTAACAACTAACTATGGCTACACCTTC.

This clone appeared once. The rearrangement links TRBV6-5 to TRBJ1-2; no definite D call. The germline V and J ends were trimmed by 5 bases and 7 bases, with 14 bases remaining between them. Germline lookup yields CDR1 MNHEY and CDR2 SVGAGI. The CDR3 consists of 13 residues. CDR3 sequence (DNA): TGTGCCAGCAGTAGCCCGGGGTGGTTTGGCTACACCTTC. Amino acids: CASSSPGWFGYTF.

The rearrangement links TRBV6-6 to TRBJ1-3; D unclear. Germline lookup yields CDR1 MNHNY and CDR2 SVGAGI (reference sequence). The CDR3 is 14 residues long. The ends were cut back, 2 bases at V and 0 bases at J, with 5 bases in the middle. The CDR3 DNA is TGTGCCAGCAGTTACCGTAGCTCTGGAAACACCATATATTTT. This sequence encodes CASSYRSSGNTIYF.

The rearrangement joins TRBV7-9 to TRBJ1-3; tentative D call: TRBD1 (5 bases). This CDR3 is 16 amino acids long. Germline CDR1 is SEHNR and CDR2 is FQNEAQ (reference sequence). V lost 5 bases to trimming and J lost 0 bases, with 14 bases between them. CDR3 sequence: CASSVGHPYSGNTIYF. Written as DNA, the CDR3 is TGTGCCAGCAGCGTCGGACACCCATACTCTGGAAACACCATATATTTT.

The chain uses TRBV10-3 and TRBJ2-7; D possibly corresponds to TRBD2 (6 bases). This CDR3 has 12 residues. V shed 3 bases and J shed 4 bases, with 7 bases lying between them. Per the germline V gene, CDR1 is ENHRY and CDR2 is SYGVKD. The CDR3 nucleotides read TGTGCCATCAGTGATGGACTATACGAGCAGTACGTC. Residues: CAISDGLYEQYV.

The gene calls are TRBV6-4 and TRBJ2-1, with 10 bases fitting TRBD2. The junction had 6 bases not matched to a gene; V was cut back by 0 bases and J by 4 bases. The length of the CDR3 is 17 residues. The germline CDR1 and CDR2 sequences are MRHNA and SNTAGT. DNA of the CDR3: TGTGCCAGCAGTGACTCCAAGCGGGGGGGCCCTTACAATGAGCAGTTCTTC. Encoded protein: CASSDSKRGGPYNEQFF.

CDR3 region: CASSPGTGGTNEQFF. CDR3 nucleotides: TGTGCCAGCAGCCCGGGGACGGGAGGCACCAATGAGCAGTTCTTC. J is TRBJ2-1 and V is TRBV9; TRBD2 matches at 7 bases. The CDR3 spans 15 residues. Per germline, CDR1 SGDLS and CDR2 YYNGEE. The V segment lost 4 bases and the J segment 6 bases; nucleotides outside the gene matches: 10.

V is TRBV5-1 and J is TRBJ2-3, with D tentatively TRBD1 (6 bases). V lost 4 bases to trimming and J lost 6 bases, with 12 bases between them. Looked up from germline, CDR1 is SGHRS and CDR2 is YFSETQ. There are 13 residues in the CDR3. CDR3 bases: TGCGCCAGCAGCGTAACAGGGACGGATACGCAGTATTTT. Protein sequence: CASSVTGTDTQYF.